The clone carrying this TCR beta chain was picked up a small number of times. In the original processing: Nucleated cell number was recorded as an estimate derived from reference gene primer amplification. Sequencing used immunoSEQ multiplex PCR; TCRdb keeps in-frame clones, though not all of them. V, J and clone size derive from that table, while D and trimming were established from the DNA sequence. The profile covers tens of thousands of clones, with about three quarters appearing a single time and about 20% taken by the ten largest. This record comes from a study of blood T cell repertoires in COVID-19. Turning to the study itself: The United States, Italy and Spain supplied acute and convalescent COVID-19 samples. The cDNA or gDNA used as material had been derived from T cells, B-cell-depleted T cells, or PBMCs.

V lost 2 bases and J lost 10, with 15 bases in between. From germline, CDR1 is SGHVS and CDR2 FQNEAQ. There are 14 residues in the CDR3. This clonotype originated in a human donor with active or convalescent COVID-19. The donor label of this sample is uncertain. The V call is TRBV7-8, the J call TRBJ1-5; possibly TRBD1 for D (6 bases). The sample taken for sequencing was peripheral blood. CDR3 DNA: TGTGCCAGCAGCTTAAGACAGGTAAATCGACCCCAGCATTTT. As protein: CASSLRQVNRPQHF.